The 20 T cell receptor beta chains reported below all come from one sample, sequenced in a study of T cells in Graves' hyperthyroidism and ophthalmopathy. There were TCR beta CDR3 regions amplified from RNA transcripts. HTBI primers were the set used in a first-round RT-PCR of the TCR CDR3. TCRdb processed the multiplex PCR reads anew with MiXCR; each CDR3 protein has one entry. Found here are 610,000 or so distinct CDR3 sequences, around 46% of them singletons; the top ten hold more than 7%. The specimen was peripheral blood or thyroid tissue (not recorded which). The receptors were gathered from a woman aged 18 to 35 with Graves' hyperthyroidism.

This chain's CDR3 is CALAGVPGELFF. DNA for the CDR3: TGTGCTCTGGCCGGGGTTCCCGGGGAGCTGTTTTTT. This chain uses TRBV10-3 with TRBJ2-2; D possibly corresponds to TRBD2 (5 bases). Germline CDR1 and CDR2: ENHRY and SYGVKD. This CDR3 region has 12 residues.

This clonotype has only a few counts. The chain is built from TRBV3-1 and TRBJ2-7; no definite D call. CDR3 length equals 14 residues. Germline V CDR1 and CDR2: LGHDT, YNNKEL (reference sequence). V was pared by 4 bases and J by 2 bases, with 12 bases between. The CDR3 DNA reads TGTGCCAGCAGCCCCCCGGTCGGCGCCTACGAGCAGTACTTC. It codes for CASSPPVGAYEQYF.

The V gene is TRBV7-2, the J gene TRBJ1-1, with TRBD1 matching 7 bases. V gave up 7 bases and J gave up 7 bases; unmatched junction bases: 9. This CDR3 has 13 residues. CDR1 SGHTA and CDR2 FQGNSA come from the germline V gene. The CDR3 DNA reads as TGTGCCAGCACCAATGTAGGGGGCAGTGAAGCTTTCTTT. Its translation is CASTNVGGSEAFF.

This clonotype was seen at least ten times. The chain combines TRBV12-3 or TRBV12-4 with TRBJ2-7; D not resolved. The V end lost 3 bases, the J end lost 6 bases, and 18 bases lay between the germline ends. This CDR3 has 15 residues. Here the CDR3 DNA reads TGTGCCAGCAGTTTTGGCGGACGCTCGTGGGGCGAGCAGTACTTC. Its translation is CASSFGGRSWGEQYF.

At least ten counts were recorded for this clonotype. The chain combines TRBV19 with TRBJ2-5; 9 bases align to TRBD2. The germline V gene encodes CDR1 LNHDA and CDR2 SQIVND (reference sequence). The CDR3 runs 19 residues. Trimming removed 5 bases from V and 1 base from J; junction bases left unmatched: 17. Here the CDR3 DNA reads TGTGCCAGTAGTCACCTGAGGGGTGTAGCGGGAGCGAGCCAAGAGACCCAGTACTTC. It specifies CASSHLRGVAGASQETQYF.

This clonotype was found many times. The V call is TRBV12-5, the J call TRBJ1-1; TRBD1 aligns across 12 bases. The V gene's germline CDR1 is LGHNT and CDR2 FRNRAP. CDR3 length: 16 residues. The V gene end was trimmed by 1 base and the J gene end by 5 bases; junction bases not matched to a gene: 5. CDR3 bases: TGTGCTAGTGGTTTGGCCGGGACAGGGGGCTCAACTGAAGCTTTCTTT. It encodes CASGLAGTGGSTEAFF.

This clonotype was seen only once. The chain joins TRBV10-2 to TRBJ1-5, with no clear D. Trimming took off 10 bases at V and 1 base at J, with 8 bases between the two ends. Germline V gene sequence: CDR1 WSHSY, CDR2 SAAADI. This CDR3 has 12 amino acids. For the CDR3, the DNA is TGCGCCACGGGAGAAAGCAATCAGCCCCAGCATTTT. Protein sequence: CATGESNQPQHF.

This clonotype was recorded many times. This chain links TRBV5-6 with TRBJ1-1, with 10 bases matching TRBD1. The germline V gene has CDR1 SGHDT and CDR2 YYEEEE. This CDR3 has 19 amino acids. Germline trimming cut 2 bases from V and 5 bases from J; bases unmatched to any gene: 18. CDR3 in amino acids: CASSFGGDRGLIPSTEAFF. Here the CDR3 DNA reads TGTGCCAGCAGCTTCGGAGGGGACAGGGGACTGATCCCGAGTACTGAAGCTTTCTTT.

The V gene is TRBV2, the J gene TRBJ1-1; D not certain. Germline CDR1 reads SNHLY; CDR2 reads FYNNEI. The CDR3 extends over 12 amino acids. V was trimmed by 5 bases and J by 5 bases, leaving 9 bases between them. The CDR3 is CASSSLLTEAFF. CDR3 DNA: TGTGCCAGCAGTTCCCTCCTAACTGAAGCTTTCTTT.

The V call is TRBV20-1, the J call TRBJ2-5, with TRBD2 matching over 14 bases. The CDR3 is 15 amino acids. J was trimmed by 4 bases and V by 6 bases; bases with no gene match: 7. Germline values: CDR1 DFQATT, CDR2 SNEGSKA (reference sequence). In nucleotides, the CDR3 is TGCAGTGCCTCGGGACTAGCGGGAGTCCGAGAGACCCAGTACTTC. Translating gives CSASGLAGVRETQYF.

This sequence joins TRBV19 and TRBJ2-2, with unresolved D. Germline CDR1 reads LNHDA; CDR2 reads SQIVND (reference sequence). The CDR3 extends over 15 amino acids. V was clipped by 1 base and J by 3 bases, with 9 bases between them. The CDR3 loop reads CASSIAKEYTGELFF. The CDR3 coding sequence is TGTGCCAGTAGTATAGCTAAGGAATACACCGGGGAGCTGTTTTTT.

This clonotype was seen just once. This chain joins TRBV5-8 and TRBJ1-5; maybe TRBD1 (6 bases). The CDR3 spans 14 residues. Germline V CDR1 and CDR2: SGHTS, YDEGEE. Trimming took 4 bases from V and 5 from J, leaving 13 bases between them. The DNA of the CDR3 is TGTGCCAGCAGCGCGGACAGACTATATCAGCCCCAGCATTTT. It specifies CASSADRLYQPQHF. The whole variable domain, remainder taken from reference TRBV5-8 and TRBJ1-5, is EAGVTQSPTHLIKTRGQQATLRCSPISGHTSVYWYQQALGLGLQFLLWYDEGEERNRGNFPPRFSGRQFPNYSSELNVNALELEDSALYLCASSADRLYQPQHFGDGTRLSIL.

In this sample, this clonotype turned up many times. This chain uses TRBV5-1 with TRBJ1-1, with TRBD1 matching 9 bases. V lost 4 bases and J lost 8; bases outside the gene matches: 6. The germline V gene encodes CDR1 SGHRS and CDR2 YFSETQ. The CDR3 contains 13 residues. This chain's CDR3 is CASSPGQGAEAFF. CDR3 bases: TGCGCCAGCAGCCCGGGACAGGGTGCAGAAGCTTTCTTT. The whole variable domain, filled in from reference TRBV5-1 and TRBJ1-1, reads KAGVTQTPRYLIKTRGQQVTLSCSPISGHRSVSWYQQTPGQGLQFLFEYFSETQRNKGNFPGRFSGRQFSNSRSEMNVSTLELGDSALYLCASSPGQGAEAFFGQGTRLTVV.

This clonotype has ten or more counts. V is TRBV4-2 and J is TRBJ2-7; 7 bases align to TRBD2. With 3 bases clipped from V and 6 bases from J, the junction kept 8 bases outside the gene matches. The CDR3 runs to 14 residues. The germline V gene encodes CDR1 LGHNA and CDR2 YNFKEQ. The chain's CDR3 is CASSHLAGAFEQYF. CDR3 sequence (DNA): TGTGCCAGCAGCCACTTGGCGGGAGCTTTCGAGCAGTACTTC.

This clonotype turned up a few times. The chain employs TRBV29-1 and TRBJ1-2; 9 positions agree with TRBD1. V lost 7 bases to trimming and J lost 5 bases; unmatched junction nucleotides: 2. The CDR3 extends over 11 amino acids. The germline V gene encodes CDR1 SQVTM and CDR2 ANQGSEA. CDR3 nucleotides: TGCAGCGCAGGACAGGGGTATGGCTACACCTTC. Residues: CSAGQGYGYTF. Combining the CDR3 with reference TRBV29-1 and TRBJ1-2 gives the whole variable domain SAVISQKPSRDICQRGTSLTIQCQVDSQVTMMFWYRQQPGQSLTLIATANQGSEATYESGFVIDKFPISRPNLTFSTLTVSNMSPEDSSIYLCSAGQGYGYTFGSGTRLTVV.

The rearrangement links TRBV12-3 or TRBV12-4 to TRBJ2-2; D gene uncertain. The CDR3 is made up of 12 amino acids. V gave up 7 bases and J gave up 7 bases, with 10 bases separating them. CDR3 in DNA: TGTGCCAGCACCTCGATGAGCGGGGAGCTGTTTTTT. Residues: CASTSMSGELFF.

DNA for the CDR3: TGTGCCAGCAGCGGGAGGAAGCCCTCCCAAGAGACCCAGTACTTC. Protein: CASSGRKPSQETQYF. This chain connects TRBV11-1 to TRBJ2-5, with D perhaps matching TRBD2 (6 bases). CDR3 length equals 15 residues. Trimming pared 5 bases from V and 1 base from J, leaving 14 bases between. CDR1 SGHAT and CDR2 FQDESV come from the germline V gene (reference sequence).

In DNA form, the CDR3 reads TGTGCCAGTGGGGTAGGGTGGTTCGAGCAGTACTTC. Encoded protein: CASGVGWFEQYF. The rearrangement uses TRBV7-3 and TRBJ2-7; D is undetermined. Trimming left V 9 bases short and J 6 bases short, with 15 bases between. Germline V gene lookup returns CDR1 SGHTA and CDR2 FQGTGA. The CDR3 is 12 residues long.

CDR3 protein: CASSAGTSGRNEQYF. The CDR3 DNA follows: TGTGCCAGCAGTGCCGGGACTAGCGGGAGAAACGAGCAGTACTTC. The gene calls are TRBV2 and TRBJ2-7, with 14 bases that match TRBD2. Germline V gene sequence: CDR1 SNHLY, CDR2 FYNNEI. The CDR3 is 15 amino acids. V shed 4 bases, J shed 5 bases, and the junction held 4 bases outside the gene matches.

The gene calls are TRBV29-1 and TRBJ2-7; 8 bases fit TRBD2. The CDR3 extends over 14 amino acids. Per germline, CDR1 SQVTM and CDR2 ANQGSEA. J lost 0 bases, V lost 7 bases, and 8 bases had no gene match. CDR3 in amino acids: CSAGGSGSSYEQYF. CDR3 coding DNA: TGCAGCGCCGGCGGGAGCGGGAGCTCCTACGAGCAGTACTTC.